Described below is a single T cell receptor beta chain sequence and its context. The antigen is not known. This sample is part of a study of cytomegalovirus exposure and HLA in healthy donors. Overall study results and limits: According to reports, the classifier identified cytomegalovirus status with high specificity and sensitivity.

Generated by immunoSEQ multiplex PCR, the TCRdb table keeps only in-frame clones and is missing some. The table lists 190,000 or so clones, about four fifths of them singletons. The CDR3 is 15 residues long. With 7 bases removed from V and 0 bases from J, the gap between germline ends came to 10 bases. From germline, CDR1 is SGHVS and CDR2 FQNEAQ. The chain couples TRBV7-8 to TRBJ1-6; D ambiguous. The sequencing sample was made of PBMCs. This TCR came from a young woman in good health and CMV-seropositive. The CDR3 here is CASNQRSSYNSPLHF. CDR3 in DNA: TGTGCCAGCAACCAGAGGAGCTCCTATAATTCACCCCTCCACTTT.